Presented here are 26 T cell receptor beta chains from one specimen sequenced in a study of cytomegalovirus exposure and HLA in healthy donors. Measured with immunoSEQ multiplex PCR; TCRdb has only the in-frame clones, and not every one. Among 110,000 to 150,000 clones listed, approximately 84% were seen once. Sequencing was done on a sample of PBMCs. The source is a woman in her 30s in good health and CMV-seronegative.

This chain joins TRBV7-2 and TRBJ2-7, with D possibly matching TRBD1 (6 bases). This CDR3 spans 18 amino acids. Trimming took 4 bases from V and 0 from J, leaving 22 bases between them. Per the germline V gene, CDR1 is SGHTA and CDR2 is FQGNSA. For the CDR3, the DNA is TGTGCCAGCAGCTCCCCGCCCACGGGACACAGGAGCTCCTACGAGCAGTACTTC. It is translated as CASSSPPTGHRSSYEQYF.

The gene calls are TRBV18 and TRBJ2-1, with D possibly TRBD2 on 6 matching bases. V was cut by 5 bases and J by 6 bases, with 17 bases left in between. The CDR3 sequence is 15 residues long. Germline assignment: CDR1 KGHSH and CDR2 LQKENI. The CDR3 reads CASSNLGLTSNEQFF. CDR3 DNA sequence: TGTGCCAGCTCAAACCTGGGACTGACGTCCAATGAGCAGTTCTTC.

The CDR3 sequence: CASSPPGRSSGNTIYF. For the CDR3, the DNA is TGTGCCAGTAGTCCCCCAGGGAGGAGCTCTGGAAACACCATATATTTT. The rearrangement links TRBV19 to TRBJ1-3; weak D call: TRBD1 (5 bases). This CDR3 has 16 amino acids. Trimming stripped 5 bases from V and 0 bases from J, with 14 bases between. CDR1 is LNHDA and CDR2 is SQIVND in the germline V gene (reference sequence).

This clone was counted at least ten times. The V call is TRBV2, the J call TRBJ1-5; D remains unclear. V was clipped by 5 bases and J by 7 bases, with 9 bases between them. The CDR3 covers 12 residues. Looked up from germline, CDR1 is SNHLY and CDR2 is FYNNEI. The CDR3 coding sequence is TGTGCCAGCAGTCGGGAGAGGCAGCCCCAGCATTTT. It yields the protein CASSRERQPQHF.

The chain uses TRBV10-1 and TRBJ1-1; D gene ambiguous. The length of the CDR3 is 13 residues. Deletions cut 4 bases from V and 1 base from J, with 7 bases between. CDR1 and CDR2 from the germline V gene are WNHNN and SYGVQD (reference sequence). CDR3 residues: CASSVGGNTEAFF. CDR3 DNA: TGCGCCAGCAGTGTTGGCGGGAACACTGAAGCTTTCTTT.

This clone was counted many times. The genes are TRBV7-2 and TRBJ2-7; 11 bases align to TRBD2. V gave up 3 bases and J gave up 6 bases; unmatched junction bases: 4. There are 14 residues in the CDR3. Germline V gene lookup returns CDR1 SGHTA and CDR2 FQGNSA. CDR3 amino acids: CASSFSGGAVEQYF. The CDR3 DNA is TGTGCCAGCAGCTTTAGCGGGGGGGCCGTCGAGCAGTACTTC.

Note on this clone: The sample carries other DNA sequences with the same CDR3. The V gene is TRBV27, the J gene TRBJ2-1, with D possibly TRBD2 on 5 matching bases. Looked up from germline, CDR1 is MNHEY and CDR2 is SMNVEV (reference sequence). V shed 0 bases and J shed 13 bases, with 19 bases lying between them. The CDR3 is 15 amino acids. CDR3 coding DNA: TGTGCCAGCAGTTTATCGTCGACACCAGGAGGTTTACAGTTCTTC. It yields the protein CASSLSSTPGGLQFF.

V is TRBV7-2 and J is TRBJ2-5; TRBD2 agrees at 7 bases. CDR3 length equals 13 residues. J was trimmed by 5 bases and V by 3 bases; bases with no gene match: 3. The V gene's germline CDR1 is SGHTA and CDR2 FQGNSA. The CDR3 DNA is TGTGCCAGCAGCTTTAGCGGGTTGGAGACCCAGTACTTC. It specifies CASSFSGLETQYF.

This chain joins TRBV20-1 and TRBJ1-2; no reliable D call. The CDR3 has 11 amino acids. Deletions cut 4 bases from V and 1 base from J, with 4 bases between. Germline lookup yields CDR1 DFQATT and CDR2 SNEGSKA (reference sequence). The CDR3 here is CSAISNYGYTF. The CDR3 coding sequence is TGCAGTGCTATCAGTAACTATGGCTACACCTTC.

The chain links TRBV5-4 to TRBJ1-2; TRBD1 is a possible D gene (5 bases). The V gene lost 3 bases and the J gene lost 2 bases, with 8 bases spanning the gap. Germline lookup yields CDR1 SGHNT and CDR2 YYREEE (reference sequence). CDR3 length: 13 residues. The CDR3 reads CASSSRENYGYTF. DNA of the CDR3: TGTGCCAGCAGCTCCAGGGAAAACTATGGCTACACCTTC.

This sequence joins TRBV29-1 and TRBJ1-2; TRBD1 matches 8 bases. Looked up from germline, CDR1 is SQVTM and CDR2 is ANQGSEA. This CDR3 comprises 14 residues. The junction had 10 bases not matched to a gene; V was cut back by 3 bases and J by 7 bases. The CDR3 loop reads CSVDGQGYTSGYTF. Written as DNA, the CDR3 is TGCAGCGTTGATGGACAGGGTTATACTTCTGGCTACACCTTC.

This chain connects TRBV5-1 to TRBJ1-1; D is undetermined. The CDR3 sequence is 13 residues long. Looked up from germline, CDR1 is SGHRS and CDR2 is YFSETQ. Trimming cost V 5 bases and J 2 bases, with 10 bases left between them. The CDR3 nucleotides read TGCGCCAGCAGACGGGTGGAAAACACTGAAGCTTTCTTT. This encodes CASRRVENTEAFF.

The chain links TRBV25-1 to TRBJ2-7; possibly TRBD1 for D (7 bases). The CDR3 is 14 residues long. Germline CDR1 and CDR2: MGHDK and SYGVNS. The ends were cut back, 6 bases at V and 9 bases at J, with 21 bases in the middle. CDR3 loop: CASSQWGDSYWQYF. The CDR3 nucleotides read TGTGCCAGCAGCCAGTGGGGGGACAGCTATTGGCAGTACTTC.

The V call is TRBV7-9, the J call TRBJ1-3; D not certain. The CDR3 runs to 16 residues. V shed 1 base and J shed 1 base, with 11 bases lying between them. Germline V lookup: CDR1 SEHNR, CDR2 FQNEAQ (reference sequence). For the CDR3, the DNA is TGTGCCAGCAGCTTAGTGGGAGCGTTGTCTGGAAACACCATATATTTT. Its translation: CASSLVGALSGNTIYF.

The chain is built from TRBV5-3 and TRBJ2-3, with unresolved D. TRBV5-3 is an ORF for which the function is uncertain. Trimming removed 0 bases at V and 0 bases at J, with 11 bases between. This CDR3 has 16 residues. The CDR3 sequence is CARSLGAPTSTDTQYF. The CDR3 nucleotides read TGTGCCAGAAGCTTGGGAGCCCCAACTAGCACAGATACGCAGTATTTT.

The chain couples TRBV5-4 to TRBJ1-1; D may be TRBD1 (5 bases). CDR1 is SGHNT and CDR2 is YYREEE in the germline V gene (reference sequence). The V end was cut by 6 bases, the J end by 4 bases, with 16 bases between. CDR3 length equals 14 residues. The CDR3 loop is CASTRVGRSTEAFF. The CDR3 region has the DNA TGTGCCAGCACTAGAGTGGGGCGGAGCACTGAAGCTTTCTTT.

CDR3 in DNA: TGTGCCAGCCGACTTGACGGGCGGGGAGACACTGAAGCTTTCTTT. This translates into CASRLDGRGDTEAFF. The rearrangement joins TRBV5-6 to TRBJ1-1; no definite D call. V was clipped by 7 bases and J by 3 bases, with 19 bases between them. The CDR3 totals 15 residues. Germline V gene lookup returns CDR1 SGHDT and CDR2 YYEEEE.

The V call is TRBV5-1, the J call TRBJ2-3; 8 bases line up with TRBD1. The CDR3 loop spans 16 amino acids. Germline CDR1 is SGHRS and CDR2 is YFSETQ. V shed 4 bases, J shed 2 bases, and the junction held 9 bases outside the gene matches. The CDR3 protein is CASSRETGENTDTQYF. In DNA, the CDR3 is TGCGCCAGCAGCCGGGAGACAGGGGAGAACACAGATACGCAGTATTTT. Variable domain in full (rest from reference TRBV5-1 and TRBJ2-3): KAGVTQTPRYLIKTRGQQVTLSCSPISGHRSVSWYQQTPGQGLQFLFEYFSETQRNKGNFPGRFSGRQFSNSRSEMNVSTLELGDSALYLCASSRETGENTDTQYFGPGTRLTVL.

The chain joins TRBV27 to TRBJ2-7; D remains ambiguous. Trimming pared 3 bases from V and 2 bases from J, leaving 20 bases between. CDR1 and CDR2 (germline): MNHEY, SMNVEV (reference sequence). The CDR3 has 17 amino acids. This CDR3 reads CASSFTTPNTRTYEQYF. In nucleotides, the CDR3 is TGTGCCAGCAGTTTTACTACCCCGAACACCCGAACCTACGAGCAGTACTTC.

J is TRBJ2-7 and V is TRBV5-1; 10 bases are a match to TRBD1. Germline assignment: CDR1 SGHRS and CDR2 YFSETQ. V shed 2 bases and J 2 bases; nucleotides not matched to a gene: 4. The CDR3 consists of 15 residues. CDR3 nucleotide sequence: TGCGCCAGCAGCTTTATGACAGGGGGCCCCTACGAGCAGTACTTC. It encodes CASSFMTGGPYEQYF.

The CDR3 region has the DNA TGTGCCAGCAGCTTGGACTACCAAGAGACCCAGTACTTC. Residues: CASSLDYQETQYF. The chain is built from TRBV7-9 and TRBJ2-5; D perhaps matches TRBD2 (5 bases). V gave up 3 bases and J gave up 0 bases, with 5 bases separating them. This CDR3 has 13 amino acids. Germline CDR1 SEHNR, CDR2 FQNEAQ (reference sequence).

The rearrangement joins TRBV6-5 to TRBJ1-1; D is unclear. The CDR3 length is 13 residues. Germline V gene sequence: CDR1 MNHEY, CDR2 SVGAGI. Trimming took 2 bases from V and 3 from J, leaving 7 bases between them. CDR3 in amino acids: CASSYRVYTEAFF. The CDR3 DNA reads as TGTGCCAGCAGTTACCGTGTTTACACTGAAGCTTTCTTT.

J is TRBJ2-1 and V is TRBV5-1; TRBD2 matches 8 bases. Unmatched junction bases numbered 16, after V lost 3 bases and J lost 8 bases. The CDR3 is made up of 17 amino acids. CDR1 SGHRS and CDR2 YFSETQ come from the germline V gene. CDR3 protein: CASSWKAGTGGVDEQFF. As DNA, the CDR3 is TGCGCCAGCAGCTGGAAAGCGGGGACGGGGGGGGTCGATGAGCAGTTCTTC.

This chain uses TRBV2 with TRBJ1-5; D is possibly TRBD1 (5 bases). This CDR3 contains 13 residues. Trimming pared 2 bases from V and 6 bases from J, leaving 8 bases between. The germline V gene has CDR1 SNHLY and CDR2 FYNNEI. Here the CDR3 reads CASSEQGGQPQHF. In DNA, the CDR3 is TGTGCCAGCAGTGAACAGGGTGGTCAGCCCCAGCATTTT.

The genes are TRBV19 and TRBJ1-5; 8 bases fit TRBD1. Trimming removed 3 bases from V and 4 bases from J; junction bases left unmatched: 14. This CDR3 region has 18 residues. Germline assignment: CDR1 LNHDA and CDR2 SQIVND (reference sequence). CDR3 sequence: CASSIRHRGNRGNQPQHF. DNA of the CDR3: TGTGCCAGTAGTATCCGACACCGAGGGAACAGGGGGAATCAGCCCCAGCATTTT.

The rearrangement joins TRBV29-1 to TRBJ1-2; no definite D call. The CDR3 is 13 residues long. The V gene's germline CDR1 is SQVTM and CDR2 ANQGSEA. V was pared by 6 bases and J by 6 bases, with 17 bases between. The CDR3 nucleotides read TGCAGCGTGGCCTTAATCCGAGGCGATGGCTACACCTTC. This codes for CSVALIRGDGYTF.